This TCR beta chain was sequenced during a study of cytomegalovirus exposure and HLA in healthy donors. V lost 0 bases and J 4 bases, leaving 13 bases between the germline ends. Per the germline V gene, CDR1 is ENHRY and CDR2 is SYGVKD. This CDR3 has 15 amino acids. This PCR relied on a set of 60 Vbeta primers and 13 Jbeta primers. Produced via immunoSEQ multiplex PCR; TCRdb's table is partial and in-frame only. The data hold around 100,000 clones, with roughly 66% observed a single time. The TCR sequence derives from a woman in her twenties or thirties in good health and CMV-seronegative. The V and J genes are TRBV10-3 and TRBJ2-7; a weak D match, TRBD2 (6 bases). The material sequenced was PBMCs. CDR3 nucleotides: TGTGCCATCAGTGAGTCGGACCTTGCGGGATACGAGCAGTACTTC. As protein: CAISESDLAGYEQYF.